This entry concerns a single TCR beta chain. What it binds is unknown. An end of the junction does not agree with germline; a read error may underlie this. Memory CD4+ T cells were sorted as CD4+CD45RO+CD25- cells. Full-length variable regions came from constant-region reverse primers plus semi-nested Nested Universal Primer A PCR. TCRdb re-called the 5' RACE reads with MiXCR, one entry per CDR3 protein. The sample shows 35,000 to 50,000 distinct CDR3 sequences, approximately 31% of them seen only once. Study-wide findings and caveats: Tumor-infiltrating Treg TCR alpha and beta sequences overlapped most with tumor naive CD4+ T cells, then blood naive. In terms of TCR gene usage, tumor memory CD4+ T cells clustered together with blood and lymph node memory CD4+ cells, as well as with lymph node naive CD4+ cells.

Germline V lookup: CDR1 SGHRS, CDR2 YFSETQ. The CDR3 totals 15 residues. Sequenced: tumor-infiltrating memory CD4+ T cells sorted from the breast tumor. Sample subset: memory CD4+ T cells, CD4+CD45RO+CD25-. The TCR sequence derives from a female donor with breast cancer. This rearrangement joins TRBV5-1 to TRBJ2-2; D gene ambiguous. CDR3 in amino acids: CAGSLAGPNTGELFF. Here the CDR3 DNA reads TGCGCCGGCAGCTTGGCAGGTCCCAACACCGGGGAGCTGTTTTTT.